Sequencing of this TCR beta chain was carried out in a study of T-cell memory formation after mild COVID-19. At the level of the study: Each donor largely had its own TCR clusters. Regarding the study as a whole: Among CD4+ contracting clones, most were CM and EM, and CD8+ ones EMRA.

The CDR3 extends over 14 amino acids. The ends lost 5 bases at V and 5 bases at J; junction bases unmatched: 7. The V gene's germline CDR1 is SGHTA and CDR2 FQGNSA. Details on this clonotype: Its antigen is unidentified.

From the 5' RACE reads, TCRdb called clonotypes with MiXCR, one entry per CDR3 protein. The sample includes around 430,000 distinct CDR3 sequences, roughly 15% of them seen just once. The TCR was taken from a man aged 18 to 30 who had mild COVID-19 (a few samples of this study predate the infection). Cell type and time point are not known. The material sequenced was PBMCs or a T cell subset sorted from them (not recorded which). J is TRBJ2-5 and V is TRBV7-2; the match to TRBD2 covers 8 bases. CDR3 protein: CASSRVAGSETQYF. CDR3 DNA sequence: TGTGCCAGCAGCCGGGTAGCGGGGTCGGAGACCCAGTACTTC. The whole variable domain, filled in from reference TRBV7-2 and TRBJ2-5, reads GAGVSQSPSNKVTEKGKDVELRCDPISGHTALYWYRQSLGQGLEFLIYFQGNSAPDKSGLPSDRFSAERTGGSVSTLTIQRTQQEDSAVYLCASSRVAGSETQYFGPGTRLLVL.